This is a list of T cell receptor beta chains from one sample in a study of identical twins. TCRdb re-derived calls from the 5' RACE reads in MiXCR, one entry per CDR3 protein. The sample shows some 1,700,000 distinct CDR3 sequences, around 29% of them seen only once. The sample comprised cord blood. All receptors come from a newborn girl in good health. Each CDR3 is given with its conserved first and last residue. A D gene is named only where the DNA matches it firmly. Clone size is given for some rows only: seen once, a few or many times, or a class if the clone is expanded.

cdr3_aa: CASSYSNAARNQPQHF
cdr3_nt: TGTGCCAGCAGTTACTCGAATGCGGCACGCAATCAGCCCCAGCATTTT
clone_size: -
v_call: TRBV6-6
d_call: -
j_call: TRBJ1-5

cdr3_aa: CASSSGLAVRYEQYF
cdr3_nt: TGTGCCAGCAGCTCTGGACTAGCGGTCCGCTACGAGCAGTACTTC
clone_size: -
v_call: TRBV12-3/TRBV12-4
d_call: TRBD2
j_call: TRBJ2-7

cdr3_aa: CSARDLVNYGYTF
cdr3_nt: TGCAGTGCTAGAGATTTGGTTAACTATGGCTACACCTTC
clone_size: many
v_call: TRBV20-1
d_call: -
j_call: TRBJ1-2

cdr3_aa: CASSQVDLAAQETQYF
cdr3_nt: TGCGCCAGCAGCCAAGTGGATCTAGCGGCCCAAGAGACCCAGTACTTC
clone_size: -
v_call: TRBV4-1
d_call: TRBD2
j_call: TRBJ2-5

cdr3_aa: CATPGVHEQYF
cdr3_nt: TGTGCCACTCCAGGGGTCCACGAGCAGTACTTC
clone_size: -
v_call: TRBV24-1
d_call: -
j_call: TRBJ2-7

cdr3_aa: CASSQDRGDNEQFF
cdr3_nt: TGCGCCAGCAGCCAAGACCGGGGGGACAATGAGCAGTTCTTC
clone_size: -
v_call: TRBV4-1
d_call: TRBD2
j_call: TRBJ2-1

cdr3_aa: CASRQGTEGNQPQHF
cdr3_nt: TGTGCCAGCCGTCAGGGGACAGAAGGCAATCAGCCCCAGCATTTT
clone_size: -
v_call: TRBV27
d_call: TRBD1
j_call: TRBJ1-5

cdr3_aa: CASSPRGGRASGSYNEQFF
cdr3_nt: TGTGCCAGCAGTCCCCGGGGGGGACGCGCCTCGGGGTCCTACAATGAGCAGTTCTTC
clone_size: -
v_call: TRBV12-3/TRBV12-4
d_call: TRBD2
j_call: TRBJ2-1

cdr3_aa: CSVVTLTGSYEQYF
cdr3_nt: TGCAGCGTTGTTACGCTTACGGGCTCCTACGAGCAGTACTTC
clone_size: few
v_call: TRBV29-1
d_call: -
j_call: TRBJ2-7

cdr3_aa: CSVADRGRYNEQFF
cdr3_nt: TGCAGCGTGGCAGACAGGGGGAGGTACAATGAGCAGTTCTTC
clone_size: few
v_call: TRBV29-1
d_call: TRBD1
j_call: TRBJ2-1

cdr3_aa: CSAPLREWNEQFF
cdr3_nt: TGCAGTGCCCCGCTTCGGGAGTGGAATGAGCAGTTCTTC
clone_size: -
v_call: TRBV20-1
d_call: -
j_call: TRBJ2-1

cdr3_aa: CSARLPHSEAFF
cdr3_nt: TGCAGTGCTAGACTCCCCCACAGTGAAGCTTTCTTT
clone_size: -
v_call: TRBV20-1
d_call: -
j_call: TRBJ1-1

cdr3_aa: CSARDSPGGKKLFF
cdr3_nt: TGCAGTGCTAGAGATAGTCCAGGGGGCAAAAAACTGTTTTTT
clone_size: -
v_call: TRBV20-1
d_call: TRBD1
j_call: TRBJ1-4

cdr3_aa: CASSLRSLQETQYF
cdr3_nt: TGTGCCAGCAGCTTAAGGAGCCTACAAGAGACCCAGTACTTC
clone_size: few
v_call: TRBV7-9
d_call: -
j_call: TRBJ2-5

cdr3_aa: CSAREASNGELFF
cdr3_nt: TGCAGTGCTAGAGAGGCTAGTAACGGGGAGCTGTTTTTT
clone_size: -
v_call: TRBV20-1
d_call: -
j_call: TRBJ2-2

cdr3_aa: CATSRSGDRRNQPQHF
cdr3_nt: TGTGCCACCAGCAGGAGTGGGGACAGACGCAATCAGCCCCAGCATTTT
clone_size: few
v_call: TRBV15
d_call: TRBD1
j_call: TRBJ1-5

cdr3_aa: CASTDAGEGKNIQYF
cdr3_nt: TGTGCCAGCACTGACGCGGGAGAGGGCAAAAACATTCAGTACTTC
clone_size: -
v_call: TRBV28
d_call: TRBD2
j_call: TRBJ2-4

cdr3_aa: CASSPLLSLRDSTDTQYF
cdr3_nt: TGTGCCAGCAGTCCCCTACTATCGCTCCGGGACAGCACAGATACGCAGTATTTT
clone_size: -
v_call: TRBV28
d_call: -
j_call: TRBJ2-3

cdr3_aa: CASRMGQNNEKLFF
cdr3_nt: TGTGCCAGCAGGATGGGACAGAATAATGAAAAACTGTTTTTT
clone_size: -
v_call: TRBV6-6
d_call: TRBD1
j_call: TRBJ1-4

cdr3_aa: CASSLLTSGETQYF
cdr3_nt: TGCGCCAGCAGCTTATTGACTAGCGGAGAGACCCAGTACTTC
clone_size: few
v_call: TRBV5-1
d_call: TRBD2
j_call: TRBJ2-5

cdr3_aa: CASMGPTSSGETQYF
cdr3_nt: TGCGCCAGCATGGGGCCGACTAGCTCTGGAGAGACCCAGTACTTC
clone_size: -
v_call: TRBV10-2
d_call: TRBD2
j_call: TRBJ2-5

cdr3_aa: CASSQGETFGYTF
cdr3_nt: TGCGCCAGCAGCCAAGGGGAAACCTTCGGCTACACCTTC
clone_size: few
v_call: TRBV4-1
d_call: -
j_call: TRBJ1-2

cdr3_aa: CASSQPGQGGDEQFF
cdr3_nt: TGTGCCAGCAGCCAACCAGGACAGGGAGGGGATGAGCAGTTCTTC
clone_size: -
v_call: TRBV3-1
d_call: -
j_call: TRBJ2-1

cdr3_aa: CSARDLGGSGANVLTF
cdr3_nt: TGCAGTGCTAGAGATCTCGGGGGCTCTGGGGCCAACGTCCTGACTTTC
clone_size: -
v_call: TRBV20-1
d_call: -
j_call: TRBJ2-6

cdr3_aa: CAISESGQGSGYTF
cdr3_nt: TGTGCCATCAGTGAGTCGGGACAGGGCTCTGGCTACACCTTC
clone_size: few
v_call: TRBV10-3
d_call: TRBD1
j_call: TRBJ1-2

cdr3_aa: CASSPQQGAGYGYTF
cdr3_nt: TGTGCCAGCAGCCCGCAACAGGGGGCTGGGTATGGCTACACCTTC
clone_size: -
v_call: TRBV13
d_call: TRBD1
j_call: TRBJ1-2

cdr3_aa: CASSLELFDEKLFF
cdr3_nt: TGCGCCAGCAGCTTGGAATTGTTTGATGAAAAACTGTTTTTT
clone_size: few
v_call: TRBV5-1
d_call: -
j_call: TRBJ1-4

cdr3_aa: CASSLAKHLSTDTEYF
cdr3_nt: TGTGCCAGCAGTTTAGCGAAACATCTTAGCACAGATACGGAGTATTTT
clone_size: -
v_call: TRBV12-3/TRBV12-4
d_call: -
j_call: TRBJ2-3

cdr3_aa: CASRDRGAYNEQFF
cdr3_nt: TGTGCCAGCAGGGACAGGGGCGCCTACAATGAGCAGTTCTTC
clone_size: few
v_call: TRBV3-1
d_call: TRBD1
j_call: TRBJ2-1

cdr3_aa: CSARDSQGASNQPQHF
cdr3_nt: TGCAGTGCTAGAGATTCGCAGGGGGCGAGCAATCAGCCCCAGCATTTT
clone_size: -
v_call: TRBV20-1
d_call: TRBD1
j_call: TRBJ1-5

cdr3_aa: CASTLDRVSDTQYF
cdr3_nt: TGTGCCAGCACCCTGGACAGGGTATCAGATACGCAGTATTTT
clone_size: -
v_call: TRBV27
d_call: TRBD1
j_call: TRBJ2-3

cdr3_aa: CASSPFTSNQPQHF
cdr3_nt: TGTGCCAGCAGTCCCTTCACTAGCAATCAGCCCCAGCATTTT
clone_size: -
v_call: TRBV6-1
d_call: -
j_call: TRBJ1-5

cdr3_aa: CASSIGGDTQYF
cdr3_nt: TGTGCCAGTAGTATAGGGGGGGATACGCAGTATTTT
clone_size: few
v_call: TRBV19
d_call: -
j_call: TRBJ2-3

cdr3_aa: CASSPNLLAGGYNEQYF
cdr3_nt: TGTGCCAGCAGCCCCAACCTCCTAGCGGGAGGGTACAATGAGCAGTACTTC
clone_size: -
v_call: TRBV14
d_call: TRBD2
j_call: TRBJ2-5

cdr3_aa: CASSYSTRPQGRYGYTF
cdr3_nt: TGTGCCAGCAGTTACTCGACACGCCCACAGGGAAGATATGGCTACACCTTC
clone_size: few
v_call: TRBV6-2/TRBV6-3
d_call: -
j_call: TRBJ1-2

cdr3_aa: CAISESLLAGRGEQFF
cdr3_nt: TGTGCCATCAGTGAGTCGTTACTAGCGGGGCGCGGTGAGCAGTTCTTC
clone_size: few
v_call: TRBV10-3
d_call: TRBD2
j_call: TRBJ2-1

cdr3_aa: CASSQGQLEPNEQFF
cdr3_nt: TGTGCCAGCTCACAGGGACAGCTAGAGCCCAATGAGCAGTTCTTC
clone_size: -
v_call: TRBV18
d_call: TRBD1
j_call: TRBJ2-1

cdr3_aa: CSARLRGFTEAFF
cdr3_nt: TGCAGTGCTAGACTGAGGGGCTTCACTGAAGCTTTCTTT
clone_size: -
v_call: TRBV20-1
d_call: -
j_call: TRBJ1-1

cdr3_aa: CASSPFYNEQFF
cdr3_nt: TGTGCCAGCAGTCCGTTCTACAATGAGCAGTTCTTC
clone_size: few
v_call: TRBV6-2/TRBV6-3
d_call: -
j_call: TRBJ2-1

cdr3_aa: CASSQENRGLSNQPQHF
cdr3_nt: TGTGCCAGCAGCCAAGAGAACAGGGGGCTAAGCAATCAGCCCCAGCATTTT
clone_size: -
v_call: TRBV3-1
d_call: TRBD1
j_call: TRBJ1-5

cdr3_aa: CASSAAGLGTDTQYF
cdr3_nt: TGTGCCAGCAGCGCCGCTGGACTAGGGACGGATACGCAGTATTTT
clone_size: few
v_call: TRBV6-2/TRBV6-3
d_call: TRBD2
j_call: TRBJ2-3

cdr3_aa: CASSLVGVVQYF
cdr3_nt: TGTGCCAGCAGTTTAGTAGGGGTGGTCCAGTACTTC
clone_size: -
v_call: TRBV28
d_call: -
j_call: TRBJ2-5

cdr3_aa: CASSFGQGGATGGYTF
cdr3_nt: TGTGCCAGCAGCTTCGGACAGGGTGGGGCGACGGGCGGCTACACCTTC
clone_size: -
v_call: TRBV3-1
d_call: TRBD1
j_call: TRBJ1-2

cdr3_aa: CASSFLENTEAFF
cdr3_nt: -
clone_size: -
v_call: TRBV12-3/TRBV12-4
d_call: -
j_call: TRBJ1-1

cdr3_aa: CASSDQNLYEQYF
cdr3_nt: TGTGCCAGCAGTGATCAAAATCTCTACGAGCAGTACTTC
clone_size: few
v_call: TRBV25-1
d_call: -
j_call: TRBJ2-7

cdr3_aa: CASSSSEEQFF
cdr3_nt: TGTGCCAGCAGTTCCTCAGAGGAGCAGTTCTTC
clone_size: -
v_call: TRBV28
d_call: -
j_call: TRBJ2-1

cdr3_aa: CAISENLATTDTQYF
cdr3_nt: TGTGCCATCAGTGAGAATCTAGCGACGACAGATACGCAGTATTTT
clone_size: few
v_call: TRBV10-3
d_call: -
j_call: TRBJ2-3

cdr3_aa: CASSKAGNSGANVLTF
cdr3_nt: TGTGCCAGCAGCAAAGCGGGGAACTCTGGGGCCAACGTCCTGACTTTC
clone_size: few
v_call: TRBV21-1
d_call: -
j_call: TRBJ2-6